A single sample is the source of the 20 T cell receptor beta chains below, sequenced in a study of early stage breast cancer tumors. Assay used: immunoSEQ multiplex PCR; TCRdb lists only in-frame clones, some missing. The sample lists some 28,000 clones, around 50% occurring once. Source material: breast tumor tissue. These receptors all come from a person aged 50-59 years with breast cancer.

The V gene is TRBV19, the J gene TRBJ2-7; either TRBD1 or TRBD2 may supply D (5 bases each). Trimming removed 3 bases at V and 1 base at J, with 13 bases between. Germline CDR1 and CDR2: LNHDA and SQIVND (reference sequence). This CDR3 spans 15 amino acids. Written as DNA, the CDR3 is TGTGCCAGTAGTATTTTGTGGGACGCTTCCTACGAGCAGTACTTC. It translates to CASSILWDASYEQYF. The full variable domain, completed using reference TRBV19 and TRBJ2-7, is DGGITQSPKYLFRKEGQNVTLSCEQNLNHDAMYWYRQDPGQGLRLIYYSQIVNDFQKGDIAEGYSVSREKKESFPLTVTSAQKNPTAFYLCASSILWDASYEQYFGPGTRLTVT.

This clone occurred once. This chain connects TRBV2 to TRBJ2-7; a possible D gene is TRBD2 (5 bases). The germline V gene encodes CDR1 SNHLY and CDR2 FYNNEI. This CDR3 region has 15 residues. V lost 4 bases and J 4 bases, leaving 17 bases between the germline ends. CDR3 region: CASSGIHLTRYEQYF. CDR3 bases: TGTGCCAGCAGTGGGATCCACCTTACTAGGTACGAGCAGTACTTC.

The chain carries TRBV19 and TRBJ2-1, with TRBD2 matching over 8 bases. Germline V lookup: CDR1 LNHDA, CDR2 SQIVND (reference sequence). The CDR3 has 14 residues. With V trimmed by 3 bases and J by 10 bases, 8 bases remained unmatched. This CDR3 is CASSIGSGRKEQFF. The DNA of the CDR3 is TGTGCCAGTAGTATCGGGAGCGGGAGAAAGGAGCAGTTCTTC.

The chain couples TRBV30 to TRBJ1-2; 7 positions agree with TRBD1. V lost 7 bases, J lost 4 bases, and 6 bases stayed unmatched. This CDR3 has 12 residues. CDR1 and CDR2 (germline): GTSNPN, SVGIG (reference sequence). This CDR3 reads CAFQRDSYGYTF. DNA of the CDR3: TGTGCCTTCCAGCGGGACAGCTATGGCTACACCTTC.

The rearrangement links TRBV29-1 to TRBJ2-3, with D possibly matching TRBD2 (6 bases). CDR3 length equals 15 residues. V shed 6 bases and J shed 0 bases, with 16 bases lying between them. Germline V CDR1 and CDR2: SQVTM, ANQGSEA. CDR3 bases: TGCAGCGTCTCCGGGGGAAGGTTTAGCACAGATACGCAGTATTTT. Amino acids: CSVSGGRFSTDTQYF.

The J gene is TRBJ2-5, the V gene TRBV5-6, with 10 bases fitting TRBD2. Trimming at V came to 0 bases and at J to 5 bases, leaving 10 bases not matched to a gene. The germline V gene encodes CDR1 SGHDT and CDR2 YYEEEE. The CDR3 sequence is 17 residues long. The CDR3 DNA sequence: TGTGCCAGCAGCTTGGGTCCTAGCGGGAGTTTCGGGGAGACCCAGTACTTC. Its translation is CASSLGPSGSFGETQYF. Filled out from reference TRBV5-6 and TRBJ2-5, the complete variable domain reads DAGVTQSPTHLIKTRGQQVTLRCSPKSGHDTVSWYQQALGQGPQFIFQYYEEEERQRGNFPDRFSGHQFPNYSSELNVNALLLGDSALYLCASSLGPSGSFGETQYFGPGTRLLVL.

V and J are TRBV20-1 and TRBJ1-1, with D unresolved. Trimming removed 1 base from V and 6 bases from J, with 3 bases in between. CDR1 is DFQATT, CDR2 SNEGSKA, per germline (reference sequence). The CDR3 sequence is 10 residues long. The CDR3 region is CSARGSEAFF. In nucleotides, the CDR3 is TGCAGTGCTAGAGGATCTGAAGCTTTCTTT.

J is TRBJ2-3 and V is TRBV4-2; 10 nucleotides align to TRBD2. CDR3 length equals 18 residues. With V trimmed by 0 bases and J by 3 bases, 9 bases remained unmatched. The germline gives CDR1 LGHNA, CDR2 YNFKEQ. The CDR3 loop is CASSQDQLAGQETDTQYF. The CDR3 region has the DNA TGTGCCAGCAGCCAAGATCAACTAGCGGGGCAGGAGACAGATACGCAGTATTTT.

V and J are TRBV6-6 and TRBJ2-7; D call uncertain. The germline V and J ends were trimmed by 0 bases and 2 bases, with 11 bases remaining between them. Germline CDR1 reads MNHNY; CDR2 reads SVGAGI (reference sequence). This CDR3 is built from 15 residues. The CDR3 is CASSYSGQATYEQYF. CDR3 DNA sequence: TGTGCCAGCAGTTACTCAGGGCAGGCGACCTACGAGCAGTACTTC.

The chain has TRBV19 and TRBJ2-3; 10 bases are shared with TRBD2. The ends lost 7 bases at V and 4 bases at J; junction bases unmatched: 14. The CDR3 has 17 amino acids. The germline gives CDR1 LNHDA, CDR2 SQIVND (reference sequence). CDR3 sequence (DNA): TGTGCCAGTAAGGATGGCGCACTAGCGGGAAACTCAGATACGCAGTATTTT. Protein sequence: CASKDGALAGNSDTQYF.

V gene TRBV15 combines with J gene TRBJ2-3; TRBD2 matches 10 bases. The CDR3 consists of 17 residues. Germline values: CDR1 LNHNV, CDR2 YYDKDF (reference sequence). The junction had 11 bases not matched to a gene; V was cut back by 0 bases and J by 8 bases. The CDR3 nucleotides are TGTGCCACCAGCAGAGACTTAGGGAGCGGGAGGGTCCCTACGCAGTATTTT. Protein sequence: CATSRDLGSGRVPTQYF. Together with reference TRBV15 and TRBJ2-3, the CDR3 gives the full variable domain: DAMVIQNPRYQVTQFGKPVTLSCSQTLNHNVMYWYQQKSSQAPKLLFHYYDKDFNNEADTPDNFQSRRPNTSFCFLDIRSPGLGDTAMYLCATSRDLGSGRVPTQYFGPGTRLTVL.

The chain combines TRBV10-3 with TRBJ2-2; 7 bases map to TRBD1. The ends lost 2 bases at V and 6 bases at J; junction bases unmatched: 9. This CDR3 region has 16 residues. Germline V gene data show CDR1 as ENHRY and CDR2 as SYGVKD. CDR3 bases: TGTGCCATCAGTGAGAAGGGGGCGGTTTCGGCCGGGGAGCTGTTTTTT. Encoded protein: CAISEKGAVSAGELFF.

The rearrangement links TRBV4-2 to TRBJ2-2, with 12 positions matching TRBD2. Per germline, CDR1 LGHNA and CDR2 YNFKEQ. This CDR3 is 17 amino acids long. The ends lost 2 bases at V and 5 bases at J; junction bases unmatched: 6. The CDR3 bases are TGTGCCAGCAGCCAACCCAGACTAGCGGGAGATACCGGGGAGCTGTTTTTT. Translating it yields CASSQPRLAGDTGELFF.

V is TRBV19 and J is TRBJ2-1, with 7 bases that match TRBD2. The CDR3 totals 15 residues. The germline CDR1 and CDR2 sequences are LNHDA and SQIVND (reference sequence). The V and J ends lost 7 bases and 4 bases, in that order; junction bases with no gene match: 10. CDR3 in amino acids: CASTEASGRYNEQFF. The CDR3 DNA reads as TGTGCCAGTACCGAGGCTAGCGGCCGATACAATGAGCAGTTCTTC.

The V and J genes are TRBV7-8 and TRBJ1-5; D might be TRBD1 (6 bases). Germline V lookup: CDR1 SGHVS, CDR2 FQNEAQ. Trimming cost V 6 bases and J 2 bases, with 14 bases left between them. CDR3 length: 15 residues. The CDR3 coding sequence is TGTGCCAGCAGTTACAGGGCCTTGGGCAATCAGCCCCAGCATTTT. Translating gives CASSYRALGNQPQHF.

The chain carries TRBV4-3 and TRBJ1-2, with D uncertain. The germline V gene encodes CDR1 LGHNA and CDR2 YSLEER. The V end was cut by 3 bases, the J end by 0 bases, with 11 bases between. The CDR3 is 15 residues long. CDR3 residues: CASSHYRGTNYGYTF. The CDR3 DNA sequence: TGCGCCAGCAGCCATTACCGGGGAACTAACTATGGCTACACCTTC.

This clone was counted many times. Other DNA sequences in the sample encode the same CDR3. The chain couples TRBV6-5 to TRBJ2-3, with TRBD2 identical over 10 bases. The V segment lost 2 bases and the J segment 2 bases; nucleotides outside the gene matches: 1. Germline CDR1 is MNHEY and CDR2 is SVGAGI. This CDR3 has 15 amino acids. CDR3 protein: CASSYGTSDTDTQYF. The DNA for the CDR3 is TGTGCCAGCAGTTACGGGACTAGCGACACAGATACGCAGTATTTT.

This chain joins TRBV6-4 and TRBJ2-6; perhaps TRBD2 as D (5 bases). CDR1 MRHNA and CDR2 SNTAGT come from the germline V gene. Trimming took 3 bases from V and 1 from J, leaving 10 bases between them. The CDR3 length is 16 residues. CDR3: CASSENPGSGANVLTF. The DNA for the CDR3 is TGTGCCAGCAGTGAAAACCCGGGATCTGGGGCCAACGTCCTGACTTTC.

This clone was counted between two and nine times. The chain combines TRBV6-1 with TRBJ1-2, with D unclear. CDR3 length equals 15 residues. Germline V gene lookup returns CDR1 MNHNS and CDR2 SASEGT. V gave up 1 base and J gave up 4 bases, with 13 bases separating them. The CDR3, as DNA: TGTGCCAGCAGTGAAGAGGGAGGGAAAGGCTATGGCTACACCTTC. It codes for CASSEEGGKGYGYTF.

The chain joins TRBV19 to TRBJ2-7; TRBD2 might be the D (7 bases). CDR1 is LNHDA, CDR2 SQIVND, per germline (reference sequence). The CDR3 extends over 15 amino acids. Trimming took off 5 bases at V and 2 bases at J, with 16 bases between the two ends. The CDR3 bases are TGTGCCAGTAGTCGTGAGGGGGGGAACCCCTACGAGCAGTACTTC. Translated: CASSREGGNPYEQYF.